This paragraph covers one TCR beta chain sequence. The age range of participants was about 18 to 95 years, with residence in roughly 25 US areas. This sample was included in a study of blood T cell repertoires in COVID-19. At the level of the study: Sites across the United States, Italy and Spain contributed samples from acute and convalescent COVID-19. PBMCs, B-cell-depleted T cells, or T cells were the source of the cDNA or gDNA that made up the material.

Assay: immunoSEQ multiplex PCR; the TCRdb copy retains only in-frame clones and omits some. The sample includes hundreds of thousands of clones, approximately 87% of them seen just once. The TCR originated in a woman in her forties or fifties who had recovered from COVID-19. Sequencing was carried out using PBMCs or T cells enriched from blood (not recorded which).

CDR3 in DNA: TGTGCCAGCAGTGAACCCGGACTTAGGGTAGATTCACCCCTCCACTTT. This gives the protein CASSEPGLRVDSPLHF. The V call is TRBV6-1, the J call TRBJ1-6; D ambiguous. Per germline, CDR1 MNHNS and CDR2 SASEGT. This CDR3 has 16 residues. Trimming removed 2 bases at V and 8 bases at J, with 16 bases between.